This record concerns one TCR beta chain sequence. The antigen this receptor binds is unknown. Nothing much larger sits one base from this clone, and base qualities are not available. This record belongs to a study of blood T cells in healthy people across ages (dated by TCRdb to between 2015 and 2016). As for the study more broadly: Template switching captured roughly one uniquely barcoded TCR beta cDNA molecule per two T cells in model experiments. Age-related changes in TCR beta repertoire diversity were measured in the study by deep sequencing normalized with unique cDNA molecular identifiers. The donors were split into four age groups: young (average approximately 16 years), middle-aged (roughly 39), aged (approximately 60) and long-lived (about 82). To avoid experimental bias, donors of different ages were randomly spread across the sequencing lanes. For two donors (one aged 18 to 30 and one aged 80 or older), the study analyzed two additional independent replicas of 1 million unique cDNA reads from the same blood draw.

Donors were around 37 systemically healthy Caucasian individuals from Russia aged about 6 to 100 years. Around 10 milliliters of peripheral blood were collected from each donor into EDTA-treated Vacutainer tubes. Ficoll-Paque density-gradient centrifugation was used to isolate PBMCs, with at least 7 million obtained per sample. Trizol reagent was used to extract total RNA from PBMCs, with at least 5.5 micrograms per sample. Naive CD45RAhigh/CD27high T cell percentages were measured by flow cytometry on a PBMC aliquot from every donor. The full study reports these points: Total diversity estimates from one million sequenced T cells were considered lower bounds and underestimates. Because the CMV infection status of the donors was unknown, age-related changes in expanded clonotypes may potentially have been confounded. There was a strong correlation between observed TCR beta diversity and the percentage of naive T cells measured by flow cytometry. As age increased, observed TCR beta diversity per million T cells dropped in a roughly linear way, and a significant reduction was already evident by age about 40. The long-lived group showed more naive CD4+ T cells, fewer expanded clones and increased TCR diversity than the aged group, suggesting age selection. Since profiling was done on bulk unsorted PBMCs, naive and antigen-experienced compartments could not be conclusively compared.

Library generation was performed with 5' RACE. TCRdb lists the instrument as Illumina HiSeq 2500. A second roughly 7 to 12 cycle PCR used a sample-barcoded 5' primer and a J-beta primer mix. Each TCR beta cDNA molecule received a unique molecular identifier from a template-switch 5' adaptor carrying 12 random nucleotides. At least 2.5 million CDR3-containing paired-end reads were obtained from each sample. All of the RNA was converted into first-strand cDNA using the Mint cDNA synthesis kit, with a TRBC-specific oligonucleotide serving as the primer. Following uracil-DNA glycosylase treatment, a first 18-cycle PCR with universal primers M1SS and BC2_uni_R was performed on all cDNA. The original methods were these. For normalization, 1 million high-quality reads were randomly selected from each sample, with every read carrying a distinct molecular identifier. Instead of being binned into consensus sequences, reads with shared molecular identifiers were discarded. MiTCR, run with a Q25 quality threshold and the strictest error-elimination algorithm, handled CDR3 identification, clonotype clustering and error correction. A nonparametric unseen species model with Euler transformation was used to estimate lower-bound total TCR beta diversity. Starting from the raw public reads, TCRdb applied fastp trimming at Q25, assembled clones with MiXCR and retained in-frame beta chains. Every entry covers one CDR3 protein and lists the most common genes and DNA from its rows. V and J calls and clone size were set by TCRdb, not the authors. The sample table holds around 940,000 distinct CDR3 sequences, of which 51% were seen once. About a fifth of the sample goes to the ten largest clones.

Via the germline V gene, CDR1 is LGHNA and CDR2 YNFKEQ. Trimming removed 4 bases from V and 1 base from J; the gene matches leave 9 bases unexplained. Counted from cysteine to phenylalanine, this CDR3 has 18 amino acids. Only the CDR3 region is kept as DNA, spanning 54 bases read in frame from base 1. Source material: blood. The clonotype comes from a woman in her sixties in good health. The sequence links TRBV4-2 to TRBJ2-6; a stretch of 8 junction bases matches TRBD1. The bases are TGTGCCAGCAGCCTACAGCAGGGGGCATTTTCTGGGGCCAACGTCCTGACTTTC. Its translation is CASSLQQGAFSGANVLTF.